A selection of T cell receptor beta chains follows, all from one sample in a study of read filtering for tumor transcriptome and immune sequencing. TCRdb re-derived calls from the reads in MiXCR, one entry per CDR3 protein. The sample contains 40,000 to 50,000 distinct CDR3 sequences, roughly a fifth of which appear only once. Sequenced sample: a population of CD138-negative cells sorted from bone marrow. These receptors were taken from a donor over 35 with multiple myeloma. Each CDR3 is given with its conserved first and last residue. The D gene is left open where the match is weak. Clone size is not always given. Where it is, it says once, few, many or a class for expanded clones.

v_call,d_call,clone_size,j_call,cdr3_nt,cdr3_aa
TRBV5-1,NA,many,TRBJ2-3,TGCGCCAGCAGCCCTACCAGCCCCCCAGATACGCAGTATTTT,CASSPTSPPDTQYF
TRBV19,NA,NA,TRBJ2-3,TGTGCCAGTCGGGCCGACAGCACAGATACGCAGTATTTT,CASRADSTDTQYF
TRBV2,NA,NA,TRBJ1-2,TGTGCCAGCTCCCCCAGTCATGGCTACACCTTC,CASSPSHGYTF
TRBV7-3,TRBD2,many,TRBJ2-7,TGTGCCAGCAGCTTTTCCGGGACTAGCGGCGAGCAGTACTTC,CASSFSGTSGEQYF
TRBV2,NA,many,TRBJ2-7,TGTGCCAGCATATTGTCTAGCGCTTCCTACGAGCAGTACTTC,CASILSSASYEQYF
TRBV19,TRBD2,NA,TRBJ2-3,TGTGCCAGTAGCCCGGGACTAGGATACGCAGATACGCAGTATTTT,CASSPGLGYADTQYF
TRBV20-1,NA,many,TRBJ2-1,TGCAGTGCTAGTAATCCCAGCGGAGATGAGCAGTTCTTC,CSASNPSGDEQFF
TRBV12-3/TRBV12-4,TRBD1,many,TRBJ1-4,TGTGCCAGCAGTTCCGGGGACAGGGGGTATGAAAAACTGTTTTTT,CASSSGDRGYEKLFF
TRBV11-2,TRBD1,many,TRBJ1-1,TGTGCCAGCAGCCCCTGGACAGGGGGAAGGAGCACTGAAGCTTTCTTT,CASSPWTGGRSTEAFF
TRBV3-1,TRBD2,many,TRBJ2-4,TGTGCCAGCAGCTCGAGGAGTGGACTAGCGGGAGGGGGGGCCAAAAACATTCAGTACTTC,CASSSRSGLAGGGAKNIQYF
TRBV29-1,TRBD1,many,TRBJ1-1,TGCAGCGTCGGGGACAGAATAAACACTGAAGCTTTCTTT,CSVGDRINTEAFF
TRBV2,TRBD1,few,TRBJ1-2,TGTGCCAGCAGTCGCTCCGGGACAGGGGGGTATGGCTACACCTTC,CASSRSGTGGYGYTF